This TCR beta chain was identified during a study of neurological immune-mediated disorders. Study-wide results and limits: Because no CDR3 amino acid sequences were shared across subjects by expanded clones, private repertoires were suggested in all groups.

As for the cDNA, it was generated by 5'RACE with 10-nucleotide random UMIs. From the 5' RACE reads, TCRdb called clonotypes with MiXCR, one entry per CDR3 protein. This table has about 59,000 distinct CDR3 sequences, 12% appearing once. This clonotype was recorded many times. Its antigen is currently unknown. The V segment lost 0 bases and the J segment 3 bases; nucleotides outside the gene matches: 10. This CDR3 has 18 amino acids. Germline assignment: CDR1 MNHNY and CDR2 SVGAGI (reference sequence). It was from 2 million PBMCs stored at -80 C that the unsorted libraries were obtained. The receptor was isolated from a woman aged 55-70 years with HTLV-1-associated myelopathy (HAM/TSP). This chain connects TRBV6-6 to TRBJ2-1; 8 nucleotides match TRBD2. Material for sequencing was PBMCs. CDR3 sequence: CASSYSLPAGGLYNEQFF. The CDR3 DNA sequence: TGTGCCAGCAGTTACTCGCTCCCCGCGGGAGGTCTCTACAATGAGCAGTTCTTC.